A single sample gave rise to the 31 T cell receptor beta chains below, sequenced in a study of T cell changes during pregnancy in multiple sclerosis. Sequencing used immunoSEQ multiplex PCR; TCRdb keeps in-frame clones, though not all of them. The sample contains approximately 50,000 clones, approximately 91% of which appear only once. Sequences were derived from peripheral blood, sampled in the second trimester of pregnancy. These receptors came from a female donor with multiple sclerosis, enrolled in a pregnancy study.

The chain carries TRBV7-8 and TRBJ2-3, with D tentatively TRBD1 (5 bases). V was trimmed by 2 bases and J by 7 bases, leaving 16 bases between them. The CDR3 has 15 amino acids. Germline CDR1 SGHVS, CDR2 FQNEAQ. CDR3 coding DNA: TGTGCCAGCAGCTTACGTACCAGGGTCGTGAATACGCAGTATTTT. Its translation: CASSLRTRVVNTQYF.

This rearrangement joins TRBV19 to TRBJ2-5; TRBD1 aligns across 7 bases. CDR1 is LNHDA, CDR2 SQIVND, per germline (reference sequence). The CDR3 is 17 residues long. The J segment lost 1 base and the V segment lost 2 bases, leaving 10 bases of the junction unmatched. CDR3 DNA sequence: TGTGCCAGTAGTATAATAGGGGGCTACCGCGGCCAAGAGACCCAGTACTTC. It yields the protein CASSIIGGYRGQETQYF.

The V call is TRBV5-1, the J call TRBJ1-1; D not resolved. Germline CDR1 is SGHRS and CDR2 is YFSETQ. Trimming stripped 0 bases from V and 5 bases from J, with 11 bases between. The CDR3 loop spans 14 amino acids. CDR3 nucleotides: TGCGCCAGCAGCTTGGAGGGTACGGGGACTGAAGCTTTCTTT. Its protein is CASSLEGTGTEAFF. Filled out from reference TRBV5-1 and TRBJ1-1, the complete variable domain reads KAGVTQTPRYLIKTRGQQVTLSCSPISGHRSVSWYQQTPGQGLQFLFEYFSETQRNKGNFPGRFSGRQFSNSRSEMNVSTLELGDSALYLCASSLEGTGTEAFFGQGTRLTVV.

The V call is TRBV5-6, the J call TRBJ1-2, with D uncertain. Per germline, CDR1 SGHDT and CDR2 YYEEEE. The CDR3 totals 15 residues. V was pared by 4 bases and J by 4 bases, with 17 bases between. This chain's CDR3 is CASSPDFSEPYGYTF. CDR3 in DNA: TGTGCCAGCAGCCCAGATTTCAGCGAACCCTATGGCTACACCTTC.

The chain carries TRBV5-1 and TRBJ1-6; TRBD1 might be the D (5 bases). The CDR3 sequence is 16 residues long. Trimming took 4 bases from V and 5 from J, leaving 16 bases between them. CDR1 SGHRS and CDR2 YFSETQ come from the germline V gene. CDR3 in DNA: TGCGCCAGCAGCCTGACCGGGGGTATCCATAATTCACCCCTCCACTTT. Its protein product is CASSLTGGIHNSPLHF.

The rearrangement uses TRBV5-1 and TRBJ2-1, with 13 positions matching TRBD2. The CDR3 runs 15 residues. The germline V gene has CDR1 SGHRS and CDR2 YFSETQ. The V segment lost 7 bases and the J segment 8 bases; nucleotides outside the gene matches: 9. Here the CDR3 reads CASGKLAGGIDEQFF. CDR3 sequence (DNA): TGCGCCAGCGGGAAACTAGCGGGGGGGATCGATGAGCAGTTCTTC.

V usage is TRBV28 and J usage is TRBJ1-6; 10 nucleotides agree with TRBD1. This CDR3 contains 15 residues. V lost 6 bases to trimming and J lost 7 bases; unmatched junction nucleotides: 6. The V gene's germline CDR1 is MDHEN and CDR2 SYDVKM. The CDR3 DNA sequence: TGTGCCAGCAGCCCGCCGGGACAGGGGAATTCACCCCTCCACTTT. Protein: CASSPPGQGNSPLHF.

The J gene is TRBJ1-5, the V gene TRBV18; no firm D call. The CDR3 runs 15 residues. The germline CDR1 and CDR2 sequences are KGHSH and LQKENI. V lost 2 bases and J 1 base, leaving 9 bases between the germline ends. The CDR3 sequence: CASSPGGMSNQPQHF. CDR3 DNA sequence: TGTGCCAGCTCACCAGGCGGAATGAGCAATCAGCCCCAGCATTTT.

The chain carries TRBV19 and TRBJ1-4; unclear D gene. Germline CDR1 and CDR2: LNHDA and SQIVND (reference sequence). The CDR3 loop spans 17 amino acids. V shed 5 bases and J shed 7 bases, with 23 bases lying between them. CDR3: CASSPAPLETWSEKLFF. CDR3 in DNA: TGTGCCAGTAGTCCCGCCCCGTTAGAAACCTGGAGTGAAAAACTGTTTTTT.

The J gene is TRBJ2-1, the V gene TRBV7-2; D gene uncertain. Trimming stripped 3 bases from V and 4 bases from J, with 13 bases between. There are 15 residues in the CDR3. Germline assignment: CDR1 SGHTA and CDR2 FQGNSA. The CDR3 DNA reads TGTGCCAGCAGCTTTGACGGAGTCTCGTACAATGAGCAGTTCTTC. It translates to CASSFDGVSYNEQFF.

J is TRBJ1-1 and V is TRBV20-1, with D possibly TRBD1 on 5 matching bases. V lost 7 bases and J 3 bases, leaving 9 bases between the germline ends. The CDR3 is 11 amino acids. Germline V lookup: CDR1 DFQATT, CDR2 SNEGSKA (reference sequence). The CDR3 nucleotides read TGCAGTGTTCTAGGGGACACTGAAGCTTTCTTT. Translated, it gives CSVLGDTEAFF.

This clone was seen a single time. The chain has TRBV19 and TRBJ1-1; 7 positions agree with TRBD1. CDR1 is LNHDA, CDR2 SQIVND, per germline (reference sequence). V was pared by 7 bases and J by 5 bases, with 13 bases of the junction left unmatched. The CDR3 length is 15 residues. The CDR3 bases are TGTGCCAGTAATCAAAGGGGGCAGGGGGTGACTGAAGCTTTCTTT. Translating gives CASNQRGQGVTEAFF.

This clone was seen once. The rearrangement uses TRBV6-5 and TRBJ2-2, with D possibly TRBD2 on 5 matching bases. The CDR3 runs to 14 residues. Per germline, CDR1 MNHEY and CDR2 SVGAGI. Trimming pared 5 bases from V and 5 bases from J, leaving 12 bases between. CDR3 DNA sequence: TGTGCCAGCAGTCCGTTACGCGGGACCGGGGAGCTGTTTTTT. Translating it yields CASSPLRGTGELFF.

The chain recombines TRBV6-1 with TRBJ2-4, with D possibly matching TRBD1 (5 bases). In germline, CDR1 is MNHNS, CDR2 SASEGT. V was cut by 7 bases and J by 10 bases, with 11 bases left in between. This CDR3 region has 11 residues. The CDR3 DNA reads as TGTGCCAGCATGAGGACATGGATTCAGTACTTC. Translating gives CASMRTWIQYF.

The chain joins TRBV25-1 to TRBJ2-7; 8 bases agree with TRBD1. With V trimmed by 8 bases and J by 0 bases, 15 bases remained unmatched. In germline, CDR1 is MGHDK, CDR2 SYGVNS. CDR3 size: 17 residues. The DNA for the CDR3 is TGTGCCAGCCCTTCTTTCCGGGGAGACAGGGGCTCCTACGAGCAGTACTTC. It codes for CASPSFRGDRGSYEQYF.

This clone occurred once. Written as DNA, the CDR3 is TGTGCCAGCAGCGCCCGGGGGGGGGCGGCCTACGAGCAGTACTTC. Amino acids: CASSARGGAAYEQYF. The genes are TRBV7-3 and TRBJ2-7; 8 bases are shared with TRBD2. Germline lookup yields CDR1 SGHTA and CDR2 FQGTGA. The CDR3 is made up of 15 amino acids. V dropped 5 bases and J dropped 2; count of bases not matched to a gene: 8.

This rearrangement joins TRBV4-1 to TRBJ2-2; TRBD1 matches 7 bases. Looked up from germline, CDR1 is MGHRA and CDR2 is YSYEKL. V dropped 0 bases and J dropped 8; count of bases not matched to a gene: 15. The CDR3 extends over 18 amino acids. The CDR3, as DNA: TGCGCCAGCAGCCAAGATGGGCAGGGGGTTAGGGTGGGGGGGGAGCTGTTTTTT. It is translated as CASSQDGQGVRVGGELFF.

This rearrangement joins TRBV5-1 to TRBJ1-6; D might be TRBD1 (5 bases). In germline, CDR1 is SGHRS, CDR2 YFSETQ. The V end was cut by 3 bases, the J end by 0 bases, with 16 bases between. This CDR3 comprises 18 residues. The CDR3 protein is CASSSGDSSGSYNSPLHF. Here the CDR3 DNA reads TGCGCCAGCAGCTCCGGGGACTCATCGGGCTCCTATAATTCACCCCTCCACTTT. Full variable domain (rest looked up from reference TRBV5-1 and TRBJ1-6): KAGVTQTPRYLIKTRGQQVTLSCSPISGHRSVSWYQQTPGQGLQFLFEYFSETQRNKGNFPGRFSGRQFSNSRSEMNVSTLELGDSALYLCASSSGDSSGSYNSPLHFGNGTRLTVT.

The V call is TRBV7-2, the J call TRBJ1-3, with a tentative D call TRBD1 (5 bases). V was pared by 5 bases and J by 4 bases, with 15 bases between. Germline loops: CDR1 SGHTA, CDR2 FQGNSA. There are 15 residues in the CDR3. The DNA of the CDR3 is TGTGCCAGCAGCCTGGGGCCAGGTGAAGGAAACACCATATATTTT. Translated: CASSLGPGEGNTIYF.

The rearrangement uses TRBV27 and TRBJ1-2; maybe TRBD1 (5 bases). The germline gives CDR1 MNHEY, CDR2 SMNVEV (reference sequence). This CDR3 region has 15 residues. V lost 7 bases and J 2 bases, leaving 17 bases between the germline ends. CDR3 region: CASTNKRGPNYGYTF. The CDR3 nucleotides read TGTGCCAGCACCAACAAAAGGGGCCCGAACTATGGCTACACCTTC.

The V gene is TRBV6-6, the J gene TRBJ2-7; TRBD1 is a possible D gene (5 bases). The V gene's germline CDR1 is MNHNY and CDR2 SVGAGI (reference sequence). V lost 8 bases and J 1 base, leaving 15 bases between the germline ends. This CDR3 has 14 amino acids. In nucleotides, the CDR3 is TGTGCCAGCCGGCGGTCGACAGATTCCTACGAGCAGTACTTC. Translated: CASRRSTDSYEQYF.

This chain uses TRBV5-1 with TRBJ2-7; 8 bases match TRBD1. The CDR3 spans 15 residues. The V gene end was trimmed by 2 bases and the J gene end by 4 bases; junction bases not matched to a gene: 8. Germline V gene lookup returns CDR1 SGHRS and CDR2 YFSETQ. The CDR3 region has the DNA TGCGCCAGCAGCTTAGCTCCAGGGGGCGAGTACGAGCAGTACTTC. This codes for CASSLAPGGEYEQYF.

V usage is TRBV5-1 and J usage is TRBJ2-1; TRBD2 matches 14 bases. The V segment lost 3 bases and the J segment 8 bases; nucleotides outside the gene matches: 4. The germline V gene has CDR1 SGHRS and CDR2 YFSETQ. The CDR3 has 15 amino acids. The CDR3 protein is CASSWGTSGGDEQFF. The CDR3 nucleotides read TGCGCCAGCAGCTGGGGGACTAGCGGGGGCGATGAGCAGTTCTTC.

This chain links TRBV2 with TRBJ2-5; 7 bases agree with TRBD1. This CDR3 comprises 15 residues. From germline, CDR1 is SNHLY and CDR2 FYNNEI. V was pared by 6 bases and J by 4 bases, with 11 bases of the junction left unmatched. The CDR3 bases are TGTGCCAGCAGGGGCTTCCGAGGGGGCGGAGAGACCCAGTACTTC. Its protein is CASRGFRGGGETQYF.

V and J are TRBV4-1 and TRBJ1-5; TRBD1 matches 9 bases. With 1 base clipped from V and 3 bases from J, the junction kept 7 bases outside the gene matches. Germline V gene sequence: CDR1 MGHRA, CDR2 YSYEKL. The CDR3 sequence is 17 residues long. As DNA, the CDR3 is TGCGCCAGCAGCCAAGTCCCACAGGGGGCCACCAATCAGCCCCAGCATTTT. Protein product: CASSQVPQGATNQPQHF.

This clone has a single count. The DNA for the CDR3 is TGTGCCTGGAGTGTCATCCCCCGGGACAGTCTGTTCTTC. This encodes CAWSVIPRDSLFF. V gene TRBV30 combines with J gene TRBJ2-1, with 7 bases identical to TRBD1. The CDR3 has 13 amino acids. V dropped 0 bases and J dropped 15; count of bases not matched to a gene: 11. In germline, CDR1 is GTSNPN, CDR2 SVGIG (reference sequence). Full variable domain (outside the CDR3, taken from reference TRBV30 and TRBJ2-1): SQTIHQWPATLVQPVGSPLSLECTVEGTSNPNLYWYRQAAGRGLQLLFYSVGIGQISSEVPQNLSASRPQDRQFILSSKKLLLSDSGFYLCAWSVIPRDSLFFGPGTRLTVL.

The chain joins TRBV27 to TRBJ2-2; 8 nucleotides align to TRBD1. Germline lookup yields CDR1 MNHEY and CDR2 SMNVEV (reference sequence). This CDR3 has 16 amino acids. The V segment lost 2 bases and the J segment 5 bases; nucleotides outside the gene matches: 7. In nucleotides, the CDR3 is TGTGCCAGCAGTTTAATGGTCAGGGGGCTGACCGGGGAGCTGTTTTTT. Residues: CASSLMVRGLTGELFF.

The chain is built from TRBV7-2 and TRBJ2-1; 9 bases line up with TRBD2. The CDR3 is 15 amino acids. Germline V gives CDR1 SGHTA, CDR2 FQGNSA. V gave up 2 bases and J gave up 7 bases; unmatched junction bases: 6. CDR3: CASSLRASGENEQFF. Here the CDR3 DNA reads TGTGCCAGCAGCTTAAGGGCTAGCGGGGAAAATGAGCAGTTCTTC.

In nucleotides, the CDR3 is TGTGCCAGCAGCGTAGCTCCCGGGGAGCTGTTTTTT. This sequence encodes CASSVAPGELFF. The chain uses TRBV9 and TRBJ2-2; D gene uncertain. Germline CDR1 reads SGDLS; CDR2 reads YYNGEE. This CDR3 is 12 amino acids long. V lost 0 bases and J 6 bases, leaving 3 bases between the germline ends. The entire variable domain, with the rest obtained from reference TRBV9 and TRBJ2-2, is as follows: DSGVTQTPKHLITATGQRVTLRCSPRSGDLSVYWYQQSLDQGLQFLIQYYNGEERAKGNILERFSAQQFPDLHSELNLSSLELGDSALYFCASSVAPGELFFGEGSRLTVL.

This chain uses TRBV7-9 with TRBJ2-1; possibly TRBD1 for D (6 bases). V was cut by 8 bases and J by 8 bases, with 16 bases left in between. The germline gives CDR1 SEHNR, CDR2 FQNEAQ (reference sequence). The CDR3 totals 13 residues. DNA for the CDR3: TGTGCCAGCTCTGGGCTCAGGGGAGATGAGCAGTTCTTC. This gives the protein CASSGLRGDEQFF.

The chain combines TRBV5-6 with TRBJ2-3, with D possibly being TRBD1 (5 bases). This CDR3 is built from 16 residues. Germline loops: CDR1 SGHDT, CDR2 YYEEEE. The V end lost 1 base, the J end lost 3 bases, and 15 bases lay between the germline ends. CDR3 protein: CASSLRGTGVTDTQYF. The CDR3 coding sequence is TGTGCCAGCAGCTTGAGGGGCACAGGCGTAACAGATACGCAGTATTTT.